These 28 T cell receptor beta chains were sequenced from one sample in a study of brain T cells in children with intractable seizures. The method was immunoSEQ multiplex PCR; TCRdb's version includes in-frame clones alone and lacks a portion of them. The sample records about 340,000 clones, about 93% being singletons. Described time point: blood from clinic visit 5 months post-surgery; TSC patient then seizure free. This specimen was peripheral blood, taken roughly 5 months after surgery. The origin of the receptors is a boy under three years old with tuberous sclerosis and intractable seizures.

This rearrangement joins TRBV29-1 to TRBJ1-5; 7 positions match TRBD1. CDR1 and CDR2 from the germline V gene are SQVTM and ANQGSEA. The trim removed 3 bases at V and 5 bases at J, leaving 13 bases unmatched. The CDR3 sequence is 16 residues long. This CDR3 is CSVDPIRDRSYQPQHF. In nucleotides, the CDR3 is TGCAGCGTTGATCCGATTCGGGACAGATCGTATCAGCCCCAGCATTTT. Looking up the rest from reference TRBV29-1 and TRBJ1-5 gives the full variable domain: SAVISQKPSRDICQRGTSLTIQCQVDSQVTMMFWYRQQPGQSLTLIATANQGSEATYESGFVIDKFPISRPNLTFSTLTVSNMSPEDSSIYLCSVDPIRDRSYQPQHFGDGTRLSIL.

The chain uses TRBV10-3 and TRBJ2-1; 8 bases match TRBD1. The CDR3 has 14 amino acids. CDR1 is ENHRY, CDR2 SYGVKD, per germline. Written as DNA, the CDR3 is TGTGCAATTAACGGACAGGGATCCTACAATGAGCAGTTCTTC. It is translated as CAINGQGSYNEQFF.

This clone was seen just once. The V and J genes are TRBV29-1 and TRBJ1-1; D remains unclear. The CDR3 spans 13 residues. The V end was cut by 5 bases, the J end by 0 bases, with 10 bases between. Germline values: CDR1 SQVTM, CDR2 ANQGSEA. DNA for the CDR3: TGCAGCGTTCAAGGGCCATTGAACACTGAAGCTTTCTTT. Translation: CSVQGPLNTEAFF.

The V call is TRBV27, the J call TRBJ1-3; D gene ambiguous. The CDR3 spans 13 residues. Trimming removed 2 bases from V and 2 bases from J, with 4 bases in between. Germline V gene lookup returns CDR1 MNHEY and CDR2 SMNVEV (reference sequence). This CDR3 reads CASSLMAGNTIYF. For the CDR3, the DNA is TGTGCCAGCAGTTTAATGGCTGGAAACACCATATATTTT.

This chain joins TRBV15 and TRBJ2-1; possibly TRBD1 for D (5 bases). The CDR3 extends over 16 amino acids. Germline assignment: CDR1 LNHNV and CDR2 YYDKDF (reference sequence). V lost 4 bases, J lost 2 bases, and 15 bases lay in between. CDR3 region: CATSKQGFKPYNEQFF. CDR3 nucleotides: TGTGCCACCAGCAAGCAGGGTTTTAAGCCCTACAATGAGCAGTTCTTC.

This clone occurred once. The chain joins TRBV19 to TRBJ2-7; 14 positions match TRBD2. This CDR3 region has 14 residues. Germline values: CDR1 LNHDA, CDR2 SQIVND (reference sequence). After removal of 8 bases from V and 2 bases from J, the junction contained 2 bases not matched to a gene. The CDR3 loop is CASRLAGGPYEQYF. The CDR3 DNA reads TGTGCCAGTCGACTAGCGGGAGGGCCCTACGAGCAGTACTTC.

The V gene is TRBV20-1, the J gene TRBJ1-4, with D hard to call. Looked up from germline, CDR1 is DFQATT and CDR2 is SNEGSKA (reference sequence). CDR3 size: 10 residues. Between the trimmed V and J ends, which lost 1 base and 8 bases, there was a span of 2 bases. DNA of the CDR3: TGCAGTGCTAGAGGCGAAAAACTGTTTTTT. This encodes CSARGEKLFF.

The chain combines TRBV6-2 or TRBV6-3 with TRBJ2-2; weak D call: TRBD2 (6 bases). The CDR3 covers 15 residues. V was clipped by 7 bases and J by 2 bases, with 14 bases between them. Germline loops: CDR1 MNHEY, CDR2 SVGEGT. CDR3 in amino acids: CASNPWTTNTGELFF. CDR3 nucleotide sequence: TGTGCCAGCAACCCCTGGACTACTAACACCGGGGAGCTGTTTTTT.

On this clone itself: Other DNA sequences in this specimen translate into the identical CDR3. The chain combines TRBV20-1 with TRBJ2-3; D is unclear. CDR3 length: 11 residues. Germline CDR1 is DFQATT and CDR2 is SNEGSKA (reference sequence). The V and J ends lost 3 bases and 4 bases respectively, with 5 bases between them. The CDR3 region has the DNA TGCAGTGCTAGTTTAGCAGATACGCAGTATTTT. Translation: CSASLADTQYF.

The chain is built from TRBV13 and TRBJ1-3; D perhaps matches TRBD1 (5 bases). The CDR3 has 13 residues. The germline gives CDR1 PRHDT, CDR2 FYEKMQ (reference sequence). V gave up 5 bases and J gave up 3 bases, with 8 bases separating them. DNA of the CDR3: TGTGCCAGCAGCAAGGGGTATGGAAACACCATATATTTT. Encoded protein: CASSKGYGNTIYF.

This clone has just a few counts. DNA for the CDR3: TGTGCCAGCACCAGAAGGCTAGCGGCCCAAAATGAGCAGTTCTTC. Translating gives CASTRRLAAQNEQFF. The rearrangement uses TRBV7-9 and TRBJ2-1; TRBD2 matches 7 bases. Trimming cost V 7 bases and J 7 bases; bases outside gene matches: 13. Germline V lookup: CDR1 SEHNR, CDR2 FQNEAQ (reference sequence). There are 15 residues in the CDR3.

V usage is TRBV27 and J usage is TRBJ2-7, with 9 bases lining up with TRBD1. V lost 5 bases to trimming and J lost 4 bases; unmatched junction nucleotides: 6. The CDR3 extends over 14 amino acids. Looked up from germline, CDR1 is MNHEY and CDR2 is SMNVEV (reference sequence). CDR3 in amino acids: CASSLHRGQYEQYF. The DNA of the CDR3 is TGTGCCAGCAGTCTTCACAGGGGGCAATACGAGCAGTACTTC.

The chain combines TRBV7-2 with TRBJ2-7; D possibly corresponds to TRBD1 (6 bases). The V end lost 0 bases, the J end lost 3 bases, and 12 bases lay between the germline ends. Germline V gene lookup returns CDR1 SGHTA and CDR2 FQGNSA. The CDR3 is 15 amino acids. CDR3 residues: CASSLAGTTNYEQYF. The DNA for the CDR3 is TGTGCCAGCAGCTTAGCCGGGACAACAAACTACGAGCAGTACTTC.

J is TRBJ2-7 and V is TRBV7-8, with D unresolved. The CDR3 extends over 14 amino acids. With 5 bases removed from V and 2 bases from J, the gap between germline ends came to 13 bases. Germline V gives CDR1 SGHVS, CDR2 FQNEAQ. DNA of the CDR3: TGTGCCAGCAGCCCTCGGGCAGAACCCTACGAGCAGTACTTC. Protein product: CASSPRAEPYEQYF.

The chain carries TRBV4-2 and TRBJ2-3; 7 bases line up with TRBD2. Germline V lookup: CDR1 LGHNA, CDR2 YNFKEQ. The CDR3 runs 15 residues. The V gene end was trimmed by 0 bases and the J gene end by 3 bases; junction bases not matched to a gene: 3. Written as DNA, the CDR3 is TGTGCCAGCAGCCAAGAAAAGCGGGGAACAGATACGCAGTATTTT. Protein product: CASSQEKRGTDTQYF.

In DNA form, the CDR3 reads TGTGCCAGCAGCTTTTTAGCGGGGGGGCCCGCCTACGAGCAGTACTTC. It is translated as CASSFLAGGPAYEQYF. The rearrangement joins TRBV7-2 to TRBJ2-7, with 11 bases that match TRBD2. The CDR3 totals 16 residues. J gave up 2 bases and V 3 bases, and 6 bases lay outside the gene matches. Germline V CDR1 and CDR2: SGHTA, FQGNSA.

Here the CDR3 DNA reads TGTGCCACCAGTGGCACGACAGGGGGATGGGAGACCCAGTACTTC. Translation: CATSGTTGGWETQYF. J is TRBJ2-5 and V is TRBV24-1; 9 positions agree with TRBD1. Germline V gene lookup returns CDR1 KGHDR and CDR2 SFDVKD. This CDR3 spans 15 amino acids. Unmatched junction bases numbered 8, after V lost 5 bases and J lost 5 bases.

V and J are TRBV20-1 and TRBJ2-5; D gene ambiguous. Trimming took 7 bases from V and 1 from J, leaving 4 bases between them. CDR1 DFQATT and CDR2 SNEGSKA come from the germline V gene (reference sequence). The CDR3 has 10 residues. The CDR3 sequence is CSGGQETQYF. The CDR3 nucleotides read TGCAGTGGGGGCCAAGAGACCCAGTACTTC.

Only a few counts were recorded for this clone. The chain joins TRBV2 to TRBJ1-5; TRBD1 matches at 8 bases. After removal of 8 bases from V and 5 bases from J, the junction contained 8 bases not matched to a gene. The CDR3 has 14 residues. Germline assignment: CDR1 SNHLY and CDR2 FYNNEI. The CDR3 DNA sequence: TGTGCCAGCGTATCAGGGGGCATGGATCAGCCCCAGCATTTT. Protein: CASVSGGMDQPQHF.

V usage is TRBV27 and J usage is TRBJ2-2; D might be TRBD1 (6 bases). Germline values: CDR1 MNHEY, CDR2 SMNVEV (reference sequence). V was trimmed by 5 bases and J by 4 bases, leaving 17 bases between them. The CDR3 runs to 16 residues. The CDR3 protein is CASSQAGERGTGELFF. In DNA, the CDR3 is TGTGCCAGCAGTCAAGCAGGGGAGAGGGGCACCGGGGAGCTGTTTTTT.

The rearrangement joins TRBV14 to TRBJ2-3; D may match TRBD1 or TRBD2 (5 bases each). This CDR3 region has 16 residues. V shed 3 bases and J shed 5 bases, with 18 bases lying between them. Germline V CDR1 and CDR2: SGHDN, FVKESK. In DNA, the CDR3 is TGTGCCAGCAGCCACATGGGGGTCCCTAGGGGAGATACGCAGTATTTT. Amino acids: CASSHMGVPRGDTQYF.

This chain uses TRBV7-6 with TRBJ2-1, with 12 bases fitting TRBD2. Germline trimming cut 7 bases from V and 10 bases from J; bases unmatched to any gene: 8. CDR1 and CDR2 from the germline V gene are SGHVS and FNYEAQ. The CDR3 consists of 14 residues. The CDR3, as DNA: TGTGCCAGCACGTTGACTAGCGGGAGTGAGGAGCAGTTCTTC. This sequence encodes CASTLTSGSEEQFF.

This chain joins TRBV3-1 (or the pseudogene TRBV3-2) and TRBJ2-6; D is perhaps TRBD1 (5 bases). This CDR3 has 19 amino acids. Germline CDR1 is LGHDT and CDR2 is YNNKEL (reference sequence). V was trimmed by 6 bases and J by 0 bases, leaving 21 bases between them. CDR3 nucleotide sequence: TGTGCCAGCAGTCGGACCACAGGCTCCTGGCTCTCTGGGGCCAACGTCCTGACTTTC. It translates to CASSRTTGSWLSGANVLTF.

The chain links TRBV19 to TRBJ2-1; maybe TRBD1 (5 bases). CDR1 is LNHDA, CDR2 SQIVND, per germline (reference sequence). The V end was cut by 7 bases, the J end by 3 bases, with 10 bases between. The CDR3 length is 13 residues. In DNA form, the CDR3 reads TGTGCCAGTACCCAGGGCTTCTACAATGAGCAGTTCTTC. This codes for CASTQGFYNEQFF.

This chain joins TRBV5-6 and TRBJ2-7; 10 positions agree with TRBD2. The ends lost 3 bases at V and 5 bases at J; junction bases unmatched: 5. In germline, CDR1 is SGHDT, CDR2 YYEEEE. This CDR3 comprises 14 residues. The CDR3 nucleotides are TGTGCCAGCAGCTCCGTAGCGGGAGGAGACGAGCAGTACTTC. This encodes CASSSVAGGDEQYF.

This chain uses TRBV27 with TRBJ1-2, with 8 nucleotides matching TRBD1. Germline lookup yields CDR1 MNHEY and CDR2 SMNVEV (reference sequence). This CDR3 comprises 12 residues. V was pared by 3 bases and J by 8 bases, with 2 bases of the junction left unmatched. CDR3 in DNA: TGTGCCAGCAGTTTGGCAGGGGGCGGCTACACCTTC. Protein sequence: CASSLAGGGYTF.

The CDR3 loop is CAWRPGGTEAFF. The CDR3, as DNA: TGTGCCTGGAGGCCAGGGGGAACTGAAGCTTTCTTT. The chain joins TRBV30 to TRBJ1-1; TRBD1 aligns across 7 bases. The CDR3 is 12 residues long. The trim removed 3 bases at V and 5 bases at J, leaving 3 bases unmatched. Germline CDR1 and CDR2: GTSNPN and SVGIG (reference sequence). Combining the CDR3 with reference TRBV30 and TRBJ1-1 gives the whole variable domain SQTIHQWPATLVQPVGSPLSLECTVEGTSNPNLYWYRQAAGRGLQLLFYSVGIGQISSEVPQNLSASRPQDRQFILSSKKLLLSDSGFYLCAWRPGGTEAFFGQGTRLTVV.

This chain uses TRBV2 with TRBJ1-6; D is unresolved. This CDR3 has 13 amino acids. Germline assignment: CDR1 SNHLY and CDR2 FYNNEI. V was cut by 4 bases and J by 7 bases, with 8 bases left in between. The CDR3 is CASSVSGNSPLHF. The CDR3 DNA reads as TGTGCCAGCAGTGTGTCCGGGAATTCACCCCTCCACTTT.